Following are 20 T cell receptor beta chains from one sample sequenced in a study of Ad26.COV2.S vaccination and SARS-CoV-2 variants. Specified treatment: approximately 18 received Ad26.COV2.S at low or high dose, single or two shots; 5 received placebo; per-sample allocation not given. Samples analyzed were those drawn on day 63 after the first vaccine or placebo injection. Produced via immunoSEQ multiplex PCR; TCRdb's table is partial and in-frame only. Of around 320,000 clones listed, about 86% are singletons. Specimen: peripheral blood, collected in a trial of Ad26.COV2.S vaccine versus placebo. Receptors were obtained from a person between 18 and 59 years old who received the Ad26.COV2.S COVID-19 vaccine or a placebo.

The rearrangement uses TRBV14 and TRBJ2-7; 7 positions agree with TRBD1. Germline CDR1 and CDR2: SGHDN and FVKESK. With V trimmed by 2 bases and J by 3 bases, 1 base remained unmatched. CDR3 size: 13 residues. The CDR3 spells CASSQRQGYEQYF. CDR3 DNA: TGTGCCAGCAGCCAACGACAGGGCTACGAGCAGTACTTC.

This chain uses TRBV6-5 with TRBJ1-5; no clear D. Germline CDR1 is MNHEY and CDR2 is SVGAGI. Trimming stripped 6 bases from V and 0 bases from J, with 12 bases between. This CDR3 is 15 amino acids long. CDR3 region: CASSPLQYSNQPQHF. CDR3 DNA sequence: TGTGCCAGCAGCCCCTTACAATATAGCAATCAGCCCCAGCATTTT.

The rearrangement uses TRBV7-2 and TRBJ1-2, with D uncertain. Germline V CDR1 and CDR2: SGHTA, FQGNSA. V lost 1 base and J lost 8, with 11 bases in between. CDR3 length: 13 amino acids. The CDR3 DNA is TGTGCCAGCAGCTTAGTGGTTTATGGCGGCTACACCTTC. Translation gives CASSLVVYGGYTF.

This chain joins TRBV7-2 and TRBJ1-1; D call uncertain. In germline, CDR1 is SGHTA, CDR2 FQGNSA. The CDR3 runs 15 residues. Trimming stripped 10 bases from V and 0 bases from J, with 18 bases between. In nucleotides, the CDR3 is TGTGCCAACCGCGTCCCCCTCGCTATGAACACTGAAGCTTTCTTT. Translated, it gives CANRVPLAMNTEAFF.

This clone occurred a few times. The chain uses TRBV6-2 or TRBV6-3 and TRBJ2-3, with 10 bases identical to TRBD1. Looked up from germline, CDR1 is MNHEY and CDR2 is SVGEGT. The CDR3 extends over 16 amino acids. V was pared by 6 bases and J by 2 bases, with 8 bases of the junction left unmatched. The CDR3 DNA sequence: TGTGCCAGCAGCCCTCCGGGACAGGGGCACACAGATACGCAGTATTTT. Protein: CASSPPGQGHTDTQYF.

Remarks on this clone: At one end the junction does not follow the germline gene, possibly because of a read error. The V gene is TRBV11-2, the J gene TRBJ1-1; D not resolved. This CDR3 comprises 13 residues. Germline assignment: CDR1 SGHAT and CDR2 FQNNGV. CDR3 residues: CASSLDIRAGAFF. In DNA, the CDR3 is TGTGCCAGCAGTTTAGATATCCGGGCGGGAGCTTTCTTT.

The DNA of the CDR3 is TGTGCCAGCAGTTACCGGATCGGCGGGGACTTGAACACTGAAGCTTTCTTT. Protein: CASSYRIGGDLNTEAFF. The chain uses TRBV6-2 or TRBV6-3 and TRBJ1-1; weak D call: TRBD1 (5 bases). Trimming left V 2 bases short and J 0 bases short, with 16 bases between. Looked up from germline, CDR1 is MNHEY and CDR2 is SVGEGT. This CDR3 contains 17 residues.

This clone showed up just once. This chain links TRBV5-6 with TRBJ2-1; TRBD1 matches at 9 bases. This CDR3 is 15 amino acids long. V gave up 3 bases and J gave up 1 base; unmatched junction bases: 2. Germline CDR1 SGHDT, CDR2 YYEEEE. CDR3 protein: CASSWGTGSYNEQFF. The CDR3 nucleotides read TGTGCCAGCAGCTGGGGGACAGGGTCCTACAATGAGCAGTTCTTC.

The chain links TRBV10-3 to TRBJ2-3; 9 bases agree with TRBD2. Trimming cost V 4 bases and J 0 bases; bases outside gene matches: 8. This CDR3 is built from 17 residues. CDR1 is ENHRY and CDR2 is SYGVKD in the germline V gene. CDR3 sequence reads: CAISGTAGGSSTDTQYF. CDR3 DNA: TGTGCCATCAGTGGTACAGCGGGGGGAAGTAGCACAGATACGCAGTATTTT.

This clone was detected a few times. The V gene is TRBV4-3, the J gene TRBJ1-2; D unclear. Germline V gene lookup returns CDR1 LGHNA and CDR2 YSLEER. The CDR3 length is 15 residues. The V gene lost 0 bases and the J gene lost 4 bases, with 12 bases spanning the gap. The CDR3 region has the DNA TGCGCCAGCAGCCAAGAGGGTCAGGCCGCCTATGGCTACACCTTC. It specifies CASSQEGQAAYGYTF.

CDR3 sequence: CASSLRQGYEKLFF. CDR3 in DNA: TGTGCCAGCAGCTTACGACAGGGGTATGAAAAACTGTTTTTT. The V and J genes are TRBV7-9 and TRBJ1-4, with 8 nucleotides matching TRBD1. The CDR3 has 14 amino acids. Unmatched junction bases numbered 2, after V lost 2 bases and J lost 6 bases. Germline loops: CDR1 SEHNR, CDR2 FQNEAQ (reference sequence).

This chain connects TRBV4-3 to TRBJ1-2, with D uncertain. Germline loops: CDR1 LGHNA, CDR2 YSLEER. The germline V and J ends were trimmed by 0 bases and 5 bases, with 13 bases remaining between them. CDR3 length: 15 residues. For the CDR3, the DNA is TGCGCCAGCAGCCAAGATGTTACTACAGTTTATGGCTACACCTTC. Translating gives CASSQDVTTVYGYTF.

The CDR3 spells CASSLRASSGNTIYF. CDR3 sequence (DNA): TGTGCCAGCAGCCTCCGGGCCTCCTCTGGAAACACCATATATTTT. V gene TRBV5-4 combines with J gene TRBJ1-3, with no clear D. The germline V gene encodes CDR1 SGHNT and CDR2 YYREEE (reference sequence). This CDR3 has 15 amino acids. Trimming cost V 4 bases and J 0 bases, with 11 bases left between them.

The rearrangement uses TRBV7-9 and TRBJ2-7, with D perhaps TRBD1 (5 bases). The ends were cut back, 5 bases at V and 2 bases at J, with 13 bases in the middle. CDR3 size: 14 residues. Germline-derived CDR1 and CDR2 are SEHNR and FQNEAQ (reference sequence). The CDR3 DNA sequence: TGTGCCAGCAGCGGGGCAGTTACCACCTACGAGCAGTACTTC. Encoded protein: CASSGAVTTYEQYF.

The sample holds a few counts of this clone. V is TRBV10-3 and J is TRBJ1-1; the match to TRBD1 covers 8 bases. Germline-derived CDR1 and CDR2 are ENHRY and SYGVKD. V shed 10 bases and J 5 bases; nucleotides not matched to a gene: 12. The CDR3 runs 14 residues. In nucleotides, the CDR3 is TGTGCCAGCAACCCCGACAGGGGAGAAACTGAAGCTTTCTTT. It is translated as CASNPDRGETEAFF.

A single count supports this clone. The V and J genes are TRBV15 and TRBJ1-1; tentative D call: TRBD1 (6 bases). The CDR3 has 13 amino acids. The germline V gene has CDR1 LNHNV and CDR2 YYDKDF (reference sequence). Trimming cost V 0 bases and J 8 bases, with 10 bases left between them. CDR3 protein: CATSRDGGREAFF. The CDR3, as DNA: TGTGCCACCAGCAGAGACGGGGGCAGAGAAGCTTTCTTT.

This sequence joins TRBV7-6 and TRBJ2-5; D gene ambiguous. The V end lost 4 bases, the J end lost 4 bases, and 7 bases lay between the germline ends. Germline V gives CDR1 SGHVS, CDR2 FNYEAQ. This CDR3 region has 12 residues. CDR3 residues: CASSSHGETQYF. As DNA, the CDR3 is TGTGCCAGCAGCTCTCATGGAGAGACCCAGTACTTC.

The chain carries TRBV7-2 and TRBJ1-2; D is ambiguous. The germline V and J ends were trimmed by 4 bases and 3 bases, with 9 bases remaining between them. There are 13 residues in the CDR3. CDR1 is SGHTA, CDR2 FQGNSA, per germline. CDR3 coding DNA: TGTGCCAGCAGCTCCCGACGGGACTATGGCTACACCTTC. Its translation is CASSSRRDYGYTF.

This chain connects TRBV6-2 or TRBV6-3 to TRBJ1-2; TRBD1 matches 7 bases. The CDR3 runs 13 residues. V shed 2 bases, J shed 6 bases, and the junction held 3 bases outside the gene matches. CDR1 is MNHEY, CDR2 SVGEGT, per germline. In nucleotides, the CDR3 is TGTGCCAGCAGTTACGGGACAGAAGATGGCTACACCTTC. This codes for CASSYGTEDGYTF.

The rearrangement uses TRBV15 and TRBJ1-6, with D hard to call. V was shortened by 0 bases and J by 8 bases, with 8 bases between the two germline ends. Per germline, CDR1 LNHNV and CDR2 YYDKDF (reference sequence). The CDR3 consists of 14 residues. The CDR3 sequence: CATSRDIMDSPLHF. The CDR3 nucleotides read TGTGCCACCAGCAGAGATATAATGGATTCACCCCTCCACTTT.